This T cell receptor (beta chain) emerged from a study of Ad26.COV2.S vaccination and SARS-CoV-2 variants. Across the whole study: Participants got Ad26.COV2.S intramuscularly, once or twice 56 days apart. General observations from the study: Overall T cell responses may have been underestimated by the analyses of TCR breadth and depth.

Treatment specified: around 19 received Ad26.COV2.S at low or high dose, single or two shots; 5 received placebo; per-sample allocation not given. Sampling occurred on day 63 after the first vaccine or placebo injection. As regards this clone: Its antigen is unidentified.

The germline V gene encodes CDR1 KGHSH and CDR2 LQKENI. Deletions cut 6 bases from V and 3 bases from J, with 12 bases between. The CDR3 has 14 residues. This table comes from immunoSEQ multiplex PCR, and its TCRdb copy is limited to in-frame clones, with some not included. Of around 450,000 clones listed, 89% were seen once; the top ten hold roughly 2.5%. Sequenced here: peripheral blood, sampled in a trial of Ad26.COV2.S vaccine versus placebo. V and J are TRBV18 and TRBJ2-1, with D tentatively TRBD1 (8 bases). The receptor comes from a person between 18 and 59 years old who received the Ad26.COV2.S COVID-19 vaccine or a placebo. Here the CDR3 DNA reads TGTGCCAGCTCCACAGGGGGGGGCTACAATGAGCAGTTCTTC. Translation gives CASSTGGGYNEQFF.